This T cell receptor beta chain came from a study of blood T cells in healthy people across ages. General study results and limits: Correlation between TCR beta diversity and naive T cell percentage was strong.

The authors extracted at least 5 micrograms of total RNA per sample. This clonotype was picked up a small number of times. Antigen specificity is unknown. The CDR3 length is 14 residues. Looked up from germline, CDR1 is SGHTA and CDR2 is FQGNSA. V was trimmed by 5 bases and J by 4 bases, leaving 14 bases between them. The second PCR ran roughly 6 to 12 cycles with a sample-barcoded 5' primer and J-beta primers. TCRdb re-analysed the 5' RACE reads in MiXCR, keeping a single row per CDR3 protein. The sample yields 650,000 to 1,000,000 distinct CDR3 sequences, 36% seen once. The sequenced sample consisted of blood. The sequence came from a young man in good health. V gene TRBV7-2 combines with J gene TRBJ1-1; D perhaps matches TRBD1 (6 bases). CDR3 DNA: TGTGCCAGCAGCGGCACAGGGATTGGCACTGAAGCTTTCTTT. Its translation is CASSGTGIGTEAFF.